A single sample gave rise to the 24 T cell receptor beta chains below, sequenced in a study of CD8 T cells in Susac syndrome (dated by TCRdb to the late 2010s). Receptor libraries were prepared by the immunoSEQ multiplex PCR assay. RNA was extracted using the RNeasy kit, and roughly 0.5 to 1 ug of the RNA was reverse transcribed with random hexamers. TCRdb applied fastp at Q25 and MiXCR to the public reads, then kept only in-frame beta chains. Each entry merges the rows of one CDR3 protein and shows their most common DNA and genes. The sample table lists about 69,000 distinct CDR3 sequences, 91% of them with a count of one. In total, the top ten clones hold 0.5% to 0.6% of the sample. Sequenced material: CD8+ T cells from PBMCs. Receptor source: a human donor with multiple sclerosis.

The chain uses TRBV5-6 and TRBJ2-1; D assignment may be TRBD1 or TRBD2 (5 bases each). Trimming took off 3 bases at V and 10 bases at J, with 11 bases between the two ends. The CDR3 totals 12 residues. In germline, CDR1 is SGHDT, CDR2 YYEEEE. DNA for the CDR3: TGTGCCAGCAGCTCGGTGGGGGACGAGCAGTTCTTC. Amino acid sequence: CASSSVGDEQFF.

The CDR3 is CSAKWESRSTEAFF. The CDR3 nucleotides read TGCAGTGCTAAATGGGAAAGCCGGAGCACTGAAGCTTTCTTT. The chain couples TRBV20-1 to TRBJ1-1; D is unresolved. Trimming pared 4 bases from V and 4 bases from J, leaving 16 bases between. Looked up from germline, CDR1 is DFQATT and CDR2 is SNEGSKA (reference sequence). The CDR3 sequence is 14 residues long.

This clonotype appeared a few times. Here the CDR3 DNA reads TGTGCCAGCAGTTTTGGGTTCTCTGGAAACACCATATATTTT. Protein sequence: CASSFGFSGNTIYF. V is TRBV12-3 or TRBV12-4 and J is TRBJ1-3; no clear D. CDR3 length: 14 residues. V shed 3 bases and J shed 0 bases, with 6 bases lying between them.

Only one count was recorded for this clonotype. Here the CDR3 DNA reads TGTGCCAGCAGCTTAAAGCGCCGGATGTTATGGGAGAGCAATCAGCCCCAGCATTTT. Translation gives CASSLKRRMLWESNQPQHF. The V and J genes are TRBV7-4 and TRBJ1-5; D is unclear. In germline, CDR1 is SGHVT, CDR2 SQSDAQ. The CDR3 has 19 amino acids. V lost 2 bases, J lost 1 base, and 21 bases lay in between.

The chain uses TRBV3-1 and TRBJ2-1; 13 bases are shared with TRBD2. The CDR3 runs 17 residues. Per the germline V gene, CDR1 is LGHDT and CDR2 is YNNKEL (reference sequence). With V trimmed by 1 base and J by 15 bases, 15 bases remained unmatched. In nucleotides, the CDR3 is TGTGCCAGCAGCCAAGTAGCCGGAGATTGGACTAGCGGGAGTATGTTCTTC. It translates to CASSQVAGDWTSGSMFF.

This sequence joins TRBV20-1 and TRBJ1-5; D unclear. The V gene lost 3 bases and the J gene lost 0 bases, with 12 bases spanning the gap. CDR1 is DFQATT, CDR2 SNEGSKA, per germline (reference sequence). The CDR3 loop spans 15 amino acids. The CDR3 here is CSAREYSGSNQPQHF. The CDR3 DNA is TGCAGTGCTAGGGAATACAGTGGTAGCAATCAGCCCCAGCATTTT.

The chain recombines TRBV19 with TRBJ2-1, with a weak D call TRBD2 (6 bases). The ends were cut back, 0 bases at V and 3 bases at J, with 12 bases in the middle. Germline V lookup: CDR1 LNHDA, CDR2 SQIVND (reference sequence). The CDR3 runs 16 residues. The CDR3 nucleotides read TGTGCCAGTAGTATAGATGGTGGGAGGAACTACAATGAGCAGTTCTTC. Translated: CASSIDGGRNYNEQFF.

This chain joins TRBV7-8 and TRBJ2-2, with TRBD2 matching 7 bases. The CDR3 has 18 amino acids. Germline V CDR1 and CDR2: SGHVS, FQNEAQ. Unmatched junction bases numbered 14, after V lost 3 bases and J lost 4 bases. In nucleotides, the CDR3 is TGTGCCAGCAGCTTTGTCTTTGGCGGGAGCGTCGGCACCGGGGAGCTGTTTTTT. Protein sequence: CASSFVFGGSVGTGELFF.

The chain has TRBV29-1 and TRBJ2-3, with 9 bases lining up with TRBD2. The junction had 2 bases not matched to a gene; V was cut back by 1 base and J by 3 bases. CDR1 is SQVTM and CDR2 is ANQGSEA in the germline V gene. CDR3 length: 14 residues. CDR3 sequence reads: CSVEGTSATDTQYF. As DNA, the CDR3 is TGCAGCGTTGAAGGGACTAGCGCTACAGATACGCAGTATTTT.

The chain is built from TRBV6-4 and TRBJ2-3, with D unresolved. V lost 3 bases, J lost 2 bases, and 6 bases lay in between. Germline CDR1 MRHNA, CDR2 SNTAGT. The CDR3 consists of 13 residues. CDR3 sequence: CASSEAHTDTQYF. The DNA of the CDR3 is TGTGCCAGCAGTGAGGCACACACAGATACGCAGTATTTT.

The chain employs TRBV11-1 and TRBJ2-7, with no clear D. Deletions cut 1 base from V and 3 bases from J, with 7 bases between. Germline V gene lookup returns CDR1 SGHAT and CDR2 FQDESV (reference sequence). The CDR3 covers 13 residues. CDR3 DNA: TGTGCCAGCAGCTTAGAAGTTAGCTACGAGCAGTACTTC. Translation: CASSLEVSYEQYF.

The chain recombines TRBV5-1 with TRBJ2-7; D may correspond to TRBD1 or TRBD2 (5 bases each). The CDR3 loop spans 15 amino acids. V lost 2 bases and J 2 bases, leaving 14 bases between the germline ends. CDR1 SGHRS and CDR2 YFSETQ come from the germline V gene. This CDR3 is CASSLHRDGTYEQYF. The CDR3 region has the DNA TGCGCCAGCAGCTTACACCGGGACGGGACCTACGAGCAGTACTTC.

This clonotype was seen a single time. The V gene is TRBV10-3, the J gene TRBJ1-2; the D is unclear. This CDR3 is 16 amino acids long. Germline CDR1 is ENHRY and CDR2 is SYGVKD. Trimming shortened V by 3 bases and J by 0 bases, and 14 bases separated the two germline ends. CDR3 coding DNA: TGTGCCATCAGTGACCTCGCAGCGCCTACTAACTATGGCTACACCTTC. As protein: CAISDLAAPTNYGYTF.

This clonotype was observed a handful of times. The chain combines TRBV29-1 with TRBJ2-5, with D possibly being TRBD2 (5 bases). CDR1 is SQVTM and CDR2 is ANQGSEA in the germline V gene. The V end lost 4 bases, the J end lost 5 bases, and 17 bases lay between the germline ends. The CDR3 consists of 14 residues. Written as DNA, the CDR3 is TGCAGCGTTGTTACAGCGGAGGAAATGGAGACCCAGTACTTC. As protein: CSVVTAEEMETQYF.

The gene calls are TRBV11-2 and TRBJ2-1, with D perhaps matching TRBD2 (5 bases). This CDR3 is 12 amino acids long. The germline V and J ends were trimmed by 3 bases and 7 bases, with 7 bases remaining between them. Germline V gives CDR1 SGHAT, CDR2 FQNNGV. The CDR3, as DNA: TGTGCCAGCAGCTTCACGGGGAATGAGCAGTTCTTC. Protein product: CASSFTGNEQFF.

V and J are TRBV12-3 or TRBV12-4 and TRBJ2-7, with 7 bases identical to TRBD1. The CDR3 is 14 amino acids. Trimming cost V 5 bases and J 3 bases; bases outside gene matches: 7. CDR3 coding DNA: TGTGCCAGCAGTAAAGGGACAGACATCTACGAGCAGTACTTC. Its protein is CASSKGTDIYEQYF.

This clonotype was detected only once. The CDR3 carries no conserved terminal phenylalanine or tryptophan, so it likely arises from a read error. The genes are TRBV2 and TRBJ2-7, with 9 bases matching TRBD1. This CDR3 contains 15 residues. The germline V gene encodes CDR1 SNHLY and CDR2 FYNNEI. After removal of 9 bases from V and 0 bases from J, the junction contained 9 bases not matched to a gene. CDR3 bases: TGTGCCAGTAGGGCCGGGACAGGGACCTCCTACGAGCAGTACTCC. Translated, it gives CASRAGTGTSYEQYS.

The rearrangement joins TRBV5-6 to TRBJ2-1, with D perhaps matching TRBD1 or TRBD2 (5 bases each). The CDR3 has 14 amino acids. V lost 0 bases and J lost 6, with 10 bases in between. Germline V gene sequence: CDR1 SGHDT, CDR2 YYEEEE. The DNA for the CDR3 is TGTGCCAGCAGCTTGGGGGGGTCTGGCAATGAGCAGTTCTTC. It specifies CASSLGGSGNEQFF.

The genes are TRBV4-1 and TRBJ2-2; D gene unclear. The CDR3 length is 15 residues. V shed 2 bases and J shed 3 bases, with 10 bases lying between them. From germline, CDR1 is MGHRA and CDR2 YSYEKL. CDR3 DNA sequence: TGCGCCAGCAGCCAATCTCCGGAATACACCGGGGAGCTGTTTTTT. Translating gives CASSQSPEYTGELFF.

The chain recombines TRBV19 with TRBJ2-1; tentative D call: TRBD2 (6 bases). This CDR3 spans 13 amino acids. Germline V gene sequence: CDR1 LNHDA, CDR2 SQIVND (reference sequence). The V end was cut by 3 bases, the J end by 9 bases, with 12 bases between. CDR3 DNA sequence: TGTGCCAGTAGTATGGGAGGTCGGGCTGAGCAGTTCTTC. Translation gives CASSMGGRAEQFF. The whole variable domain, remainder taken from reference TRBV19 and TRBJ2-1, is DGGITQSPKYLFRKEGQNVTLSCEQNLNHDAMYWYRQDPGQGLRLIYYSQIVNDFQKGDIAEGYSVSREKKESFPLTVTSAQKNPTAFYLCASSMGGRAEQFFGPGTRLTVL.

V is TRBV29-1 and J is TRBJ2-1; D might be TRBD2 (6 bases). The CDR3 loop spans 12 amino acids. V was shortened by 7 bases and J by 5 bases, with 12 bases between the two germline ends. Germline V gene lookup returns CDR1 SQVTM and CDR2 ANQGSEA. The CDR3 nucleotides are TGCAGCGCCCCTAGCGCCCACAATGAGCAGTTCTTC. This gives the protein CSAPSAHNEQFF.

The V and J genes are TRBV10-3 and TRBJ2-7, with TRBD2 identical over 7 bases. CDR3 length: 14 residues. Germline V lookup: CDR1 ENHRY, CDR2 SYGVKD. J was trimmed by 5 bases and V by 6 bases; bases with no gene match: 10. In DNA, the CDR3 is TGTGCCATCAGGAGGCTAGCGGCCGAGCACGAGCAGTACTTC. It codes for CAIRRLAAEHEQYF.

The chain employs TRBV6-2 or TRBV6-3 and TRBJ2-3; no reliable D call. CDR3 length: 16 residues. Germline assignment: CDR1 MNHEY and CDR2 SVGEGT. Deletions cut 0 bases from V and 3 bases from J, with 13 bases between. The CDR3 coding sequence is TGTGCCAGCAGTTACTCGATTTCTCGACCGACAGATACGCAGTATTTT. Translation: CASSYSISRPTDTQYF.

The chain couples TRBV20-1 to TRBJ2-3; 8 bases fit TRBD2. With V trimmed by 5 bases and J by 0 bases, 16 bases remained unmatched. Germline CDR1 is DFQATT and CDR2 is SNEGSKA (reference sequence). The CDR3 loop spans 18 amino acids. CDR3 DNA sequence: TGCAGTGCTCCCGCTTTAGGAGCGGGGGTAAGTAGCACAGATACGCAGTATTTT. It encodes CSAPALGAGVSSTDTQYF.